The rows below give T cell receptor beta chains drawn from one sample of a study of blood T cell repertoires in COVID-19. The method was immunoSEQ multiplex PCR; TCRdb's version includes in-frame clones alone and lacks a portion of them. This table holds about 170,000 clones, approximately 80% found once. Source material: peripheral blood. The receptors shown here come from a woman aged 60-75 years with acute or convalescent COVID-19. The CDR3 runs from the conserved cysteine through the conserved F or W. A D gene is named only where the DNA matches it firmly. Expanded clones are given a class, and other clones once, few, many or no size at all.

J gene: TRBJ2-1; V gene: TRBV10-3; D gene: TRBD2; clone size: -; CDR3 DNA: TGTGCCATCAGTGGGGGGACTAGCGGAGGGCACAATGAGCAGTTCTTC; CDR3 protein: CAISGGTSGGHNEQFF
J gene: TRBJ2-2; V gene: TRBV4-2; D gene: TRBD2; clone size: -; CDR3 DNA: TGTGCCAGCAGCGACCCTAGCGGTTCGAACACCGGGGAGCTGTTTTTT; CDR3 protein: CASSDPSGSNTGELFF
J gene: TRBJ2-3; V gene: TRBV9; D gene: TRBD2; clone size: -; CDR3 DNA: TGTGCCAGCAGCGTAGGGGAGGGACGGGGAAACACAGATACGCAGTATTTT; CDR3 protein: CASSVGEGRGNTDTQYF
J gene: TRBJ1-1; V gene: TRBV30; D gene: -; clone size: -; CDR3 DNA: TGTGCCTGGGACACAGGGCGACCTACTGAAGCTTTCTTT; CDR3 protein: CAWDTGRPTEAFF
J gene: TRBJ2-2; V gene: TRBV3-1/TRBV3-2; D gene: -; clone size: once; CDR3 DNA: TGTGCCAGCAGCCAAGGGACAGCGCGCGGGGAGCTGTTTTTT; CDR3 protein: CASSQGTARGELFF
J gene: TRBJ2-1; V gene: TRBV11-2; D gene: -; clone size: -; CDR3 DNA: TGTGCCAGCAGCTTCTCCGGTGAGCAGTTCTTC; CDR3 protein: CASSFSGEQFF
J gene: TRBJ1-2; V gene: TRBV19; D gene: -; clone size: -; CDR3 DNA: TGTGCCAGTAGTATAGATCTCAGGGGCGGAAGGAACTATGGCTACACCTTC; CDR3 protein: CASSIDLRGGRNYGYTF
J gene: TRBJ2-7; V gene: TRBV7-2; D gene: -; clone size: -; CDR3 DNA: TGTGCCAGCAGCTTACGTGCGGCCGCCTACGAGCAGTACTTC; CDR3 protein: CASSLRAAAYEQYF
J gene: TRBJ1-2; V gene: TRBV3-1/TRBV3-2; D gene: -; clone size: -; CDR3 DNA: TGTGCCAGCAGCCAAGATCGGACAGTTGGCTACACCTTC; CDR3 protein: CASSQDRTVGYTF
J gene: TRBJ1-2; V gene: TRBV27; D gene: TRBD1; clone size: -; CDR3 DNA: TGTGCCAGCAGTTACGGGACAGGGGAGGGCTACACCTTC; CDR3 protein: CASSYGTGEGYTF
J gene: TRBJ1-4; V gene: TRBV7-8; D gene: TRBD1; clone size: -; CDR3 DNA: TGTGCCAGCAGCTTAGCTTGGACAGGGGCGAATGAAAAACTGTTTTTT; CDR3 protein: CASSLAWTGANEKLFF
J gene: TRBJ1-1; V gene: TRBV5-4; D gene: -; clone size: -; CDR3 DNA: TGTGCCAGCAGCTTTAAAGCGGGCCCGAACACTGAAGCTTTCTTT; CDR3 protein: CASSFKAGPNTEAFF
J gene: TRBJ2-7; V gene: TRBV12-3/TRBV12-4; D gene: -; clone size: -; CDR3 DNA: TGTGCCAGCAGTTTCGGGTCCCCATCCGAGCAGTACTTC; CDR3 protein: CASSFGSPSEQYF
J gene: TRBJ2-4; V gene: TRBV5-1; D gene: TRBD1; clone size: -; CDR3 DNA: TGCGCCAGCAGCCTGGAAGGGACAGCTAAAAACATTCAGTACTTC; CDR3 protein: CASSLEGTAKNIQYF
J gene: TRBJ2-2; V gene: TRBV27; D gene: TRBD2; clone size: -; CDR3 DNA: TGTGCCAGCAGTTTCGGGACTAGCGGGGGGACTGGGGAGCTGTTTTTT; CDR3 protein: CASSFGTSGGTGELFF
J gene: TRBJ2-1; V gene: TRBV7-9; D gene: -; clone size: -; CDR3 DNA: TGTGCCAGCAGCTTAGAAGCGGGTCAGTCCAATGAGCAGTTCTTC; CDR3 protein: CASSLEAGQSNEQFF
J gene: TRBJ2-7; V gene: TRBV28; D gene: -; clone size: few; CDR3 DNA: TGTGCCAGCAGTTTATTTCGGGGGAGCTCCTACGAGCAGTACTTC; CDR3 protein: CASSLFRGSSYEQYF
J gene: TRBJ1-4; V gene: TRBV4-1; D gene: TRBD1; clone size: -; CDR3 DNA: TGCGCCAGCCGTTCACTCGGGACAGCGAATGAAAAACTGTTTTTT; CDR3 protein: CASRSLGTANEKLFF
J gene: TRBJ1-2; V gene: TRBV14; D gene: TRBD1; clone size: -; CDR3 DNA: TGTGCCAGCAGCCATCAGAACAGGGGCGGCTATGGCTACACCTTC; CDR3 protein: CASSHQNRGGYGYTF
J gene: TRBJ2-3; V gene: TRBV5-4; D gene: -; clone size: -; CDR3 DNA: TGTGCCAGCAGCTCGACAAGGCTCACTCTCACAGATACGCAGTATTTT; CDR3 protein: CASSSTRLTLTDTQYF
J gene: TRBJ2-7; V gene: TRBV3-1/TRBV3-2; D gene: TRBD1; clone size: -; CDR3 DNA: TGTGCCAGCAGCCCTCGACAGGGGGTCTACGAGCAGTACTTC; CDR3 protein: CASSPRQGVYEQYF
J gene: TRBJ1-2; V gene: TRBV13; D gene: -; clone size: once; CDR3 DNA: TGTGCCGGAATACCGGGGAACCTTAACTATGGCTACACCTTC; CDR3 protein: CAGIPGNLNYGYTF
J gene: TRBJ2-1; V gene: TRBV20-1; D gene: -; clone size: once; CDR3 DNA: TGCAGTGCTCGGATCGACTCGGAGCAGTTCTTC; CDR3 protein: CSARIDSEQFF
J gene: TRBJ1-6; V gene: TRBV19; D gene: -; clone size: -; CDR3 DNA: TGTGCCAGTAGTATCAATAATTCACCCCTCCACTTT; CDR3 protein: CASSINNSPLHF
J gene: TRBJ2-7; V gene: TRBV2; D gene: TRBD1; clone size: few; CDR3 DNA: TGTGCCAGCACCGGAGGGGGACAGGGGCTGTACGAGCAGTACTTC; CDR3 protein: CASTGGGQGLYEQYF
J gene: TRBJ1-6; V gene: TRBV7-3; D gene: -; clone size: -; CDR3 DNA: TGTGCCAGCAGCAATGGACAGCTGAATTCACCCCTCCACTTT; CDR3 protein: CASSNGQLNSPLHF
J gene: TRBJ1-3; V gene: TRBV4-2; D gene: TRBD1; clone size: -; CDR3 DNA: TGTGCCAGCAGCCAAGAAGGAACAGGGGGGTCTGGAAACACCATATATTTT; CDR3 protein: CASSQEGTGGSGNTIYF
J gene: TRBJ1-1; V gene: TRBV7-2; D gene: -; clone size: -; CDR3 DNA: TGTGCCAGCAGCTTAGCCTTAGGAGTGACTGAAGCTTTCTTT; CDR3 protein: CASSLALGVTEAFF
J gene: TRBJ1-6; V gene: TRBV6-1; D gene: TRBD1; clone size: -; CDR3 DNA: TGTGCCAGCAGTGCTTTCCCGGGACAGGGCCATTCACCCCTCCACTTT; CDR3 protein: CASSAFPGQGHSPLHF
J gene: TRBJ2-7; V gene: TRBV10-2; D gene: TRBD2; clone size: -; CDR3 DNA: TGCGCCAGCGATGGAGCTAGCGGGTCCTACGAGCAGTACTTC; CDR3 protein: CASDGASGSYEQYF
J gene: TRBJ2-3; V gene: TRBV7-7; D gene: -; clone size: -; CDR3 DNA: TGTGCTAGCAGCTACGATAGTGCAGATACGCAGTATTTT; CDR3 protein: CASSYDSADTQYF
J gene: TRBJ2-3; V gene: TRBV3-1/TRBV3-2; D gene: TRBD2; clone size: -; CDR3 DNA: TGTGCCAGCAGCCAACTAGCGGGGGGGCCAGATACGCAGTATTTT; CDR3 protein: CASSQLAGGPDTQYF
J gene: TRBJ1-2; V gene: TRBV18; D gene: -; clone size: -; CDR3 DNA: TGTGCCAGCTCACCACTGGACAGTGCTGGCTACACCTTC; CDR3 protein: CASSPLDSAGYTF
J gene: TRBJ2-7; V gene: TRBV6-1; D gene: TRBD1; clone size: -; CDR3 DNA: TGTGCCAGCAGTGTAGCCCGGGACAGCCCCTACGAGCAGTACTTC; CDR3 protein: CASSVARDSPYEQYF
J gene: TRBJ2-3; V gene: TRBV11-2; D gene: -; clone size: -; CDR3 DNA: TGTGCCAGCAGCTTAAGAGAGCCCCGTGACACAGATACGCAGTATTTT; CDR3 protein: CASSLREPRDTDTQYF
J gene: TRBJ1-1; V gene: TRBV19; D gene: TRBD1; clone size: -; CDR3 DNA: TGTGCCAGTAGCCCTGACAGGGGGCTCGTCACTGAAGCTTTCTTT; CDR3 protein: CASSPDRGLVTEAFF
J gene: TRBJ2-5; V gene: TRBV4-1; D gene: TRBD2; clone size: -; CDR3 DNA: TGCGCCAGCAGCCTTCATTTTGGGGGACTAGCGGCGCTTCAAGAGACCCAGTACTTC; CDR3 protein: CASSLHFGGLAALQETQYF
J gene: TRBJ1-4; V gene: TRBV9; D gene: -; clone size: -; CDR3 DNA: TGTGCCAGCAGCACCGGACAGCAGCCTTATAATGAAAAACTGTTTTTT; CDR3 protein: CASSTGQQPYNEKLFF
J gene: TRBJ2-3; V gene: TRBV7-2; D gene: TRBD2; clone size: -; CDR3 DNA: TGTGCCAGCAGCCCAACTAGCGGGGGAAACACAGATACGCAGTATTTT; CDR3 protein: CASSPTSGGNTDTQYF
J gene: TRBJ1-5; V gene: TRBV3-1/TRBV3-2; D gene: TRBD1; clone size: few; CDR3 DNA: TGTGCCAGCAGCCCCGGGACAGGGGGAAATCAGCCCCAGCATTTT; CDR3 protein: CASSPGTGGNQPQHF
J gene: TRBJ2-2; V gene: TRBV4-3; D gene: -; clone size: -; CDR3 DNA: TGCGCCAGCAGCCAAGATCGCGGGAACACCGGGGAGCTGTTTTTT; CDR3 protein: CASSQDRGNTGELFF
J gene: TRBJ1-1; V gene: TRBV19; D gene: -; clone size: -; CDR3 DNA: TGTGCCAGTAGTATGGACAGGAACACTGAAGCTTTCTTT; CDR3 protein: CASSMDRNTEAFF
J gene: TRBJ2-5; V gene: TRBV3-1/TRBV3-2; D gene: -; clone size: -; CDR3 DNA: TGTGCCAGCAGCCAAGTACGGGGAGAGACCCAGTACTTC; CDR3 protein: CASSQVRGETQYF
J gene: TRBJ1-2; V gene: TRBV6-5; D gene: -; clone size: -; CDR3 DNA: TGTGCCAGCAGAACAACCGGGACAAGTGACTATGGCTACACCTTC; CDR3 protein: CASRTTGTSDYGYTF
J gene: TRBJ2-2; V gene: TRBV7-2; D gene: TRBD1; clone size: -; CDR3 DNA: TGTGCCAGCAGCTTCCCCCGGGACAGAGCGTCGAACACCGGGGAGCTGTTTTTT; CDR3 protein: CASSFPRDRASNTGELFF
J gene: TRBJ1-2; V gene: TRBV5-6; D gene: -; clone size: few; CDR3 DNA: TGTGCCAGCAGCCTACCTGGACATATCCCCCTTTATGGCTACACCTTC; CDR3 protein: CASSLPGHIPLYGYTF
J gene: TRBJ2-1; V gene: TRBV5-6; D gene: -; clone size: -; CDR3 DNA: TGTGCCAGCAGCTTGACTTGGCAGGGATTCTACAATGAGCAGTTCTTC; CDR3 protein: CASSLTWQGFYNEQFF
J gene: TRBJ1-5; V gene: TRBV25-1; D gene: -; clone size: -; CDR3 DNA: TGTGCCAGCAGTGAGGTGGAGAATAGCAATCAGCCCCAGCATTTT; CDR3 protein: CASSEVENSNQPQHF
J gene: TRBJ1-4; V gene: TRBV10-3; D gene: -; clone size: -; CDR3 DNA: TGTGCCATCAGTGAGTCCAACAGGGTTTCATATGAAAAACTGTTTTTT; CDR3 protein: CAISESNRVSYEKLFF
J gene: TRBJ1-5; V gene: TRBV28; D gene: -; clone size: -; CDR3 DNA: TGTGCCAGCAGTTTGGATCAGTTAAGCAGGGTGGTTAATCAGCCCCAGCATTTT; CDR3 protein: CASSLDQLSRVVNQPQHF
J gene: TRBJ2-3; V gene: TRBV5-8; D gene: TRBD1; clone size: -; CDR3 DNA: TGTGCCAGCAGCACTGGGACAGGGTACACAGATACGCAGTATTTT; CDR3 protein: CASSTGTGYTDTQYF
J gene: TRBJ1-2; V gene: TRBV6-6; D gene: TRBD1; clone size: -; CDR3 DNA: TGTGCCAGCAGTTATCCTTCAGGGGGCGACTATGGCTACACCTTC; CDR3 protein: CASSYPSGGDYGYTF